This record concerns one T cell receptor beta chain sequence. Antigen: not known. This specimen comes from a study of beta chain features in type 1 diabetes. Reverse transcribing all isolated RNA meant expressed TCRB transcripts were sequenced. The study obtained an average of approximately 1 million reads from stem cell-like memory T cell samples. The table came from immunoSEQ multiplex PCR; TCRdb's copy has only in-frame clones and leaves some out. The sample has 50,000 or so clones, roughly 48% seen once. Study-wide findings and caveats: The study found moderately but significantly shorter TCRB CDR3s in all four CD4+ subsets of Type 1 diabetes patients. The study found that naive, central memory and Treg TCRB repertoires appeared more similar in patients than in healthy donors. cDNA-based sequencing might over-represent cells highly expressing TCR.

The length of the CDR3 is 16 residues. The V segment lost 4 bases and the J segment 3 bases; nucleotides outside the gene matches: 11. The germline CDR1 and CDR2 sequences are SGHNT and YYREEE (reference sequence). This TCR came from a man aged 25-45 years with type 1 diabetes. The sequencing input was stem cell memory CD4+ T cells from blood. The chain employs TRBV5-4 and TRBJ2-7, with 9 bases aligning to TRBD1. The CDR3, as DNA: TGTGCCAGCAGCCCCCCCCCGGGACAGGGCCACTACGAGCAGTACTTC. Translated: CASSPPPGQGHYEQYF. Combining the CDR3 with reference TRBV5-4 and TRBJ2-7 gives the whole variable domain ETGVTQSPTHLIKTRGQQVTLRCSSQSGHNTVSWYQQALGQGPQFIFQYYREEENGRGNFPPRFSGLQFPNYSSELNVNALELDDSALYLCASSPPPGQGHYEQYFGPGTRLTVT.